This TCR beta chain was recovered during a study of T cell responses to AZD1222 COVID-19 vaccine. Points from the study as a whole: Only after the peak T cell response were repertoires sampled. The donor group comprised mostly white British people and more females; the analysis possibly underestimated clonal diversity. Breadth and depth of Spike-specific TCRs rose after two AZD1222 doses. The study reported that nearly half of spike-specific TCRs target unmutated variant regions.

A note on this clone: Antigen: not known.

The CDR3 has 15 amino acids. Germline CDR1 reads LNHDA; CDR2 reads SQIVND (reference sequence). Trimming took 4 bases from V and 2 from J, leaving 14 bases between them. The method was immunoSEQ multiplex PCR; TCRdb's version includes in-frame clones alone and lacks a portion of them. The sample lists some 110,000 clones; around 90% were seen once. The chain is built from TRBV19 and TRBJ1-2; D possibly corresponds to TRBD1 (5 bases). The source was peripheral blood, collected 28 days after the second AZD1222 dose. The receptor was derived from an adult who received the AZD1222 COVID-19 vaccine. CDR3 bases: TGTGCCAGTAGTACCCAGGGAACACTAAACTATGGCTACACCTTC. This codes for CASSTQGTLNYGYTF.